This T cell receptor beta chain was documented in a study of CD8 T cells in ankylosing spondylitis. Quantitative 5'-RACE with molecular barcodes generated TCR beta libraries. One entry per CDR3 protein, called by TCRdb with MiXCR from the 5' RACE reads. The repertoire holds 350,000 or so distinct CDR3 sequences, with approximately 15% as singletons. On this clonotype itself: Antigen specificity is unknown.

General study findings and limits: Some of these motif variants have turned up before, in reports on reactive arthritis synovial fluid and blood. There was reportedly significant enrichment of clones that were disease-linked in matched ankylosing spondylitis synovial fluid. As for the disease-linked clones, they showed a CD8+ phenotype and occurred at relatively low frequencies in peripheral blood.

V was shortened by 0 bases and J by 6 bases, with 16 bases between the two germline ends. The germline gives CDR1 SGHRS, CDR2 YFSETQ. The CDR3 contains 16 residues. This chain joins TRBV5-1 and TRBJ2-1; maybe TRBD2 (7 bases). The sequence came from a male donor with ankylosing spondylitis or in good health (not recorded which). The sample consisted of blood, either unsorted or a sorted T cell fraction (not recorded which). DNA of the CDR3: TGCGCCAGCAGCTTGGAACGGGGGGCGCTTGCCAATGAGCAGTTCTTC. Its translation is CASSLERGALANEQFF.